A selection of T cell receptor beta chains follows, all from one sample in a study of T cells in Graves' hyperthyroidism and ophthalmopathy. In TCRdb, the multiplex PCR reads were re-called with MiXCR into one record per CDR3 protein. The sample has hundreds of thousands of distinct CDR3 sequences, roughly 20% seen once. Sequencing was done on a sample of blood. These receptors all come from a man aged 30-40 years with Graves' ophthalmopathy. CDR3s include the opening cysteine and the closing phenylalanine or tryptophan. Each record gives: D gene, V gene, J gene, clone size, CDR3 protein, CDR3 DNA. A D gene is named only where the DNA matches it firmly. Clone size is shown for a subset of rows, as once, few, many or a class of expanded clone.

-	TRBV4-3	TRBJ2-1	-	CASSLRPLSGTRDNEQFF	TGCGCCAGCAGCCTCCGACCCCTGTCCGGGACTCGCGACAATGAGCAGTTCTTC
-	TRBV7-9	TRBJ1-5	many	CASSLEGSNQPQHF	TGTGCCAGCAGTTTAGAGGGGAGCAATCAGCCCCAGCATTTT
-	TRBV20-1	TRBJ2-3	-	CSARAPDFRDTQYF	TGCAGTGCTAGAGCCCCGGATTTTCGGGATACGCAGTATTTT
TRBD1	TRBV7-9	TRBJ2-7	few	CASSLVDRGGEQYF	TGTGCCAGCAGCTTGGTCGACAGGGGTGGCGAGCAGTACTTC
TRBD2	TRBV4-2	TRBJ2-1	few	CASSQDRGTSGSSSYNEQFF	TGTGCCAGCAGCCAAGATCGGGGGACTAGCGGGAGTTCGTCCTACAATGAGCAGTTCTTC
TRBD2	TRBV6-1	TRBJ2-7	few	CASSPETSGSYEQYF	TGTGCCAGCAGTCCTGAGACTAGCGGGAGTTACGAGCAGTACTTC
-	TRBV9	TRBJ2-2	-	CASSISTGLGDTGELFF	TGTGCCAGCAGCATATCGACGGGACTGGGGGACACCGGGGAGCTGTTTTTT
TRBD2	TRBV20-1	TRBJ2-2	-	CSATGTSGVTGELFF	TGCAGTGCTACCGGGACTAGCGGGGTAACCGGGGAGCTGTTTTTT
-	TRBV20-1	TRBJ2-7	many	CSARDRAGASYEQYF	TGCAGTGCTAGAGATCGGGCAGGGGCGTCCTACGAGCAGTACTTC
TRBD1	TRBV12-3/TRBV12-4	TRBJ2-1	few	CASTEDRAPYNEQFF	TGTGCCAGCACCGAGGACAGGGCCCCCTACAATGAGCAGTTCTTC
TRBD2	TRBV20-1	TRBJ2-7	-	CSARVILAGSPYEQYF	TGCAGTGCTAGAGTGATACTAGCGGGATCCCCCTACGAGCAGTACTTC
-	TRBV7-2	TRBJ2-3	few	CASSLINVGTTDTQYF	TGTGCCAGCAGCTTAATTAACGTAGGGACCACAGATACGCAGTATTTT
-	TRBV6-1	TRBJ2-3	-	CASSGSTSRWTDTQYF	TGTGCCAGCAGTGGCTCGACTAGTCGGTGGACAGATACGCAGTATTTT
-	TRBV6-2/TRBV6-3	TRBJ1-1	many	CASTLPDAKNTEAFF	TGTGCCAGCACCCTACCGGACGCAAAGAACACTGAAGCTTTCTTT
TRBD1	TRBV10-3	TRBJ2-2	-	CAISVDRVKNTGELFF	TGTGCCATCAGTGTCGACAGGGTAAAGAACACCGGGGAGCTGTTTTTT
TRBD2	TRBV5-1	TRBJ2-2	-	CASSLFSTSSGSLTGELFF	TGCGCCAGCAGCTTGTTTAGTACTTCTAGCGGGAGTTTAACCGGGGAGCTGTTTTTT
-	TRBV13	TRBJ1-2	-	CASSLGPARGGYTF	TGTGCCAGCAGCTTAGGCCCCGCCCGTGGTGGCTACACCTTC